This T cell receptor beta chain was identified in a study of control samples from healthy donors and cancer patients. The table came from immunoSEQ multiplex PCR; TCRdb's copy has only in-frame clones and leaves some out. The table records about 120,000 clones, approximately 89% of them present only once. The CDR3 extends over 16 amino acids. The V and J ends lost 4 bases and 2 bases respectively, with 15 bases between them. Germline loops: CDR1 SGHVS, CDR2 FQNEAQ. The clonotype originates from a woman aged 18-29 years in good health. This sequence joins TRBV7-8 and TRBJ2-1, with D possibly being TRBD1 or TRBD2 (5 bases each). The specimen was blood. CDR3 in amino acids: CASSWGRGAAYNEQFF. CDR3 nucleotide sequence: TGTGCCAGCAGCTGGGGGAGAGGCGCCGCCTACAATGAGCAGTTCTTC.